Shown below are 21 T cell receptor beta chains from a single sample sequenced in a study of T cell responses to AZD1222 COVID-19 vaccine. Libraries were prepared by immunoSEQ multiplex PCR; TCRdb keeps only in-frame clonotypes and omits some of them. The sample contains fewer than 110,000 clones, nearly 90% of which appear only once. The sample was peripheral blood, taken 28 days after the second AZD1222 dose. The receptor source for this set is an adult who received the AZD1222 COVID-19 vaccine.

The V gene is TRBV28, the J gene TRBJ2-4; weak D call: TRBD1 (6 bases). The CDR3 sequence is 14 residues long. V shed 5 bases and J shed 1 base, with 9 bases lying between them. Germline CDR1 is MDHEN and CDR2 is SYDVKM. CDR3 amino acids: CASSPTGAKNIQYF. The DNA for the CDR3 is TGTGCCAGCAGTCCCACAGGGGCCAAAAACATTCAGTACTTC.

V usage is TRBV2 and J usage is TRBJ2-3; tentative D call: TRBD2 (5 bases). Trimming removed 6 bases from V and 5 bases from J, with 12 bases in between. CDR3 length: 13 residues. From germline, CDR1 is SNHLY and CDR2 FYNNEI. The CDR3 DNA is TGTGCCAGCAGCCAAAACGAGGGAGATACGCAGTATTTT. Its translation is CASSQNEGDTQYF.

The chain recombines TRBV30 with TRBJ1-2; weak D call: TRBD1 (5 bases). Germline lookup yields CDR1 GTSNPN and CDR2 SVGIG (reference sequence). This CDR3 region has 15 residues. The germline V and J ends were trimmed by 2 bases and 0 bases, with 13 bases remaining between them. The CDR3 DNA reads TGTGCCTGGAGTAACGGGGGTCAGGCTAACTATGGCTACACCTTC. Its protein is CAWSNGGQANYGYTF.

This chain links TRBV7-6 with TRBJ1-1; 12 nucleotides align to TRBD1. The germline V gene encodes CDR1 SGHVS and CDR2 FNYEAQ. The CDR3 covers 18 residues. The ends lost 4 bases at V and 6 bases at J; junction bases unmatched: 15. CDR3 loop: CASSSTSNTGTGGPEAFF. Written as DNA, the CDR3 is TGTGCCAGCAGCTCAACCTCTAATACCGGGACAGGGGGCCCTGAAGCTTTCTTT.

The rearrangement joins TRBV19 to TRBJ1-2; TRBD1 might be the D (6 bases). The CDR3 covers 15 residues. CDR1 and CDR2 from the germline V gene are LNHDA and SQIVND (reference sequence). Trimming cost V 4 bases and J 4 bases, with 16 bases left between them. In nucleotides, the CDR3 is TGTGCCAGTAGTACTCAGGGGTCCGGCCGCTATGGCTACACCTTC. The encoded protein is CASSTQGSGRYGYTF.

This clone has just a few counts. V usage is TRBV27 and J usage is TRBJ1-5; weak D call: TRBD1 (5 bases). The germline CDR1 and CDR2 sequences are MNHEY and SMNVEV (reference sequence). This CDR3 spans 17 amino acids. The V end was cut by 5 bases, the J end by 0 bases, with 17 bases between. CDR3 amino acids: CASSTRGGGISNQPQHF. CDR3 nucleotide sequence: TGTGCCAGCAGTACCCGGGGCGGTGGGATTAGCAATCAGCCCCAGCATTTT.

This clone was detected once. The chain has TRBV19 and TRBJ1-5; D gene unclear. Germline CDR1 is LNHDA and CDR2 is SQIVND (reference sequence). The CDR3 has 13 residues. Trimming shortened V by 2 bases and J by 2 bases, and 4 bases separated the two germline ends. The CDR3: CASSITGNQPQHF. The CDR3 DNA is TGTGCCAGTAGTATAACGGGCAATCAGCCCCAGCATTTT.

The rearrangement links TRBV3-1 (or the pseudogene TRBV3-2) to TRBJ1-1, with 8 bases that match TRBD1. The CDR3 is 14 amino acids. Germline loops: CDR1 LGHDT, CDR2 YNNKEL (reference sequence). J gave up 4 bases and V 3 bases, and 4 bases lay outside the gene matches. The CDR3 here is CASSQTGEGTEAFF. In DNA, the CDR3 is TGTGCCAGCAGCCAGACAGGGGAGGGCACTGAAGCTTTCTTT.

The chain employs TRBV11-2 and TRBJ1-2; 9 bases match TRBD1. The length of the CDR3 is 14 residues. CDR1 is SGHAT and CDR2 is FQNNGV in the germline V gene. J lost 3 bases, V lost 3 bases, and 2 bases had no gene match. The CDR3 loop is CASSFGQGHYGYTF. The CDR3 bases are TGTGCCAGCAGCTTCGGACAGGGGCACTATGGCTACACCTTC. The variable domain in full, with the rest retrieved from reference TRBV11-2 and TRBJ1-2, is EAGVAQSPRYKIIEKRQSVAFWCNPISGHATLYWYQQILGQGPKLLIQFQNNGVVDDSQLPKDRFSAERLKGVDSTLKIQPAKLEDSAVYLCASSFGQGHYGYTFGSGTRLTVV.

The chain combines TRBV4-2 with TRBJ1-4; D gene uncertain. The CDR3 length is 19 residues. Germline lookup yields CDR1 LGHNA and CDR2 YNFKEQ. The germline V and J ends were trimmed by 1 base and 0 bases, with 18 bases remaining between them. This chain's CDR3 is CASSQVGQRSLATNEKLFF. The CDR3, as DNA: TGTGCCAGCAGCCAAGTCGGGCAGCGGTCCCTGGCAACTAATGAAAAACTGTTTTTT.

The chain uses TRBV27 and TRBJ1-1; D uncertain. V lost 3 bases and J 3 bases, leaving 14 bases between the germline ends. Germline CDR1 reads MNHEY; CDR2 reads SMNVEV (reference sequence). This CDR3 has 15 amino acids. CDR3 loop: CASSFGRAPDTEAFF. DNA for the CDR3: TGTGCCAGCAGTTTTGGAAGGGCCCCTGACACTGAAGCTTTCTTT.

This rearrangement joins TRBV2 to TRBJ2-2; 8 positions match TRBD1. The J segment lost 1 base and the V segment lost 4 bases, leaving 5 bases of the junction unmatched. CDR1 and CDR2 from the germline V gene are SNHLY and FYNNEI. This CDR3 is built from 16 residues. This chain's CDR3 is CASSGQGTMNTGELFF. CDR3 nucleotides: TGTGCCAGCAGTGGACAGGGGACCATGAACACCGGGGAGCTGTTTTTT.

CDR3 coding DNA: TGTGCCAGTATAGGGGAGGGACAGTCCCATAGCAATCAGCCCCAGCATTTT. Translating it yields CASIGEGQSHSNQPQHF. The chain is built from TRBV19 and TRBJ1-5; 7 bases match TRBD1. There are 17 residues in the CDR3. The germline V gene encodes CDR1 LNHDA and CDR2 SQIVND (reference sequence). After removal of 7 bases from V and 0 bases from J, the junction contained 12 bases not matched to a gene.

The CDR3: CASSLSSGVYNEQFF. DNA of the CDR3: TGTGCCAGTAGTCTTTCTAGCGGGGTCTACAATGAGCAGTTCTTC. This chain connects TRBV19 to TRBJ2-1, with 9 bases fitting TRBD2. There are 15 residues in the CDR3. Trimming at V came to 5 bases and at J to 3 bases, leaving 5 bases not matched to a gene. Germline V gene lookup returns CDR1 LNHDA and CDR2 SQIVND (reference sequence).

This clone was detected only once. This CDR3 reads CSVEGAYTDTQYF. The CDR3 coding sequence is TGCAGCGTTGAAGGGGCCTACACAGATACGCAGTATTTT. The chain uses TRBV29-1 and TRBJ2-3; D is unresolved. The CDR3 consists of 13 residues. Trimming left V 1 base short and J 2 bases short, with 7 bases between. The germline gives CDR1 SQVTM, CDR2 ANQGSEA.

The table lists this clone with a few counts. V and J are TRBV7-6 and TRBJ1-5; D gene uncertain. V lost 5 bases and J lost 1, with 15 bases in between. Germline values: CDR1 SGHVS, CDR2 FNYEAQ. This CDR3 is 16 amino acids long. CDR3 amino acids: CASSANPDGSNQPQHF. The CDR3 DNA reads TGTGCCAGCAGCGCAAACCCCGACGGCAGCAATCAGCCCCAGCATTTT.

V gene TRBV10-3 combines with J gene TRBJ2-4; a possible D gene is TRBD1 (6 bases). Trimming took 6 bases from V and 0 from J, leaving 9 bases between them. In germline, CDR1 is ENHRY, CDR2 SYGVKD. This CDR3 is built from 14 residues. CDR3 sequence reads: CAISTDRAKNIQYF. The CDR3 DNA is TGTGCCATCAGCACGGACAGAGCCAAAAACATTCAGTACTTC.

The J gene is TRBJ2-7, the V gene TRBV7-2; 11 nucleotides line up with TRBD1. CDR3 size: 15 residues. Germline loops: CDR1 SGHTA, CDR2 FQGNSA. J lost 4 bases, V lost 5 bases, and 7 bases had no gene match. CDR3 sequence reads: CASSKGTGGRYEQYF. The CDR3 coding sequence is TGTGCCAGCAGCAAAGGGACAGGGGGGAGGTACGAGCAGTACTTC. Combining the CDR3 with reference TRBV7-2 and TRBJ2-7 gives the whole variable domain GAGVSQSPSNKVTEKGKDVELRCDPISGHTALYWYRQSLGQGLEFLIYFQGNSAPDKSGLPSDRFSAERTGGSVSTLTIQRTQQEDSAVYLCASSKGTGGRYEQYFGPGTRLTVT.

The chain uses TRBV12-5 and TRBJ1-4, with 10 bases lining up with TRBD1. From germline, CDR1 is LGHNT and CDR2 FRNRAP. This CDR3 spans 14 amino acids. V shed 6 bases, J shed 7 bases, and the junction held 5 bases outside the gene matches. In DNA, the CDR3 is TGTGCTAGTGGGCTGACAGGGGGCCGTGAAAAACTGTTTTTT. This codes for CASGLTGGREKLFF. The entire variable domain, with the rest obtained from reference TRBV12-5 and TRBJ1-4, is as follows: DARVTQTPRHKVTEMGQEVTMRCQPILGHNTVFWYRQTMMQGLELLAYFRNRAPLDDSGMPKDRFSAEMPDATLATLKIQPSEPRDSAVYFCASGLTGGREKLFFGSGTQLSVL.

The chain employs TRBV5-5 and TRBJ1-4, with no clear D. The CDR3 length is 15 residues. The V end lost 0 bases, the J end lost 6 bases, and 12 bases lay between the germline ends. Germline CDR1 reads SGHKS; CDR2 reads YYEKEE (reference sequence). The CDR3 protein is CASSLGPPRDEKLFF. The CDR3, as DNA: TGTGCCAGCAGCTTGGGGCCCCCAAGGGATGAAAAACTGTTTTTT.

V and J are TRBV27 and TRBJ2-7; 10 nucleotides agree with TRBD1. CDR3 length: 15 residues. CDR1 is MNHEY, CDR2 SMNVEV, per germline (reference sequence). With V trimmed by 5 bases and J by 0 bases, 4 bases remained unmatched. Here the CDR3 reads CASSAWDRGSYEQYF. The CDR3 coding sequence is TGTGCCAGCAGTGCCTGGGACAGGGGCTCCTACGAGCAGTACTTC.